This is a list of T cell receptor beta chains from one sample in a study of radiotherapy plus CTLA-4 blockade in lung cancer. Sequenced by immunoSEQ multiplex PCR; TCRdb stores in-frame clones only, minus some. The sample yields about 25,000 clones, roughly 73% seen once. The specimen was peripheral blood, collected from a patient treated with radiotherapy plus ipilimumab. Every receptor here comes from a human donor with non-small cell lung cancer who had stable disease on radiotherapy plus ipilimumab. CDR3s leave out the opening cysteine and the closing phenylalanine or tryptophan. Expanded clones get a size class; other rows say once, few or many, or leave the size out.

>TRBV14|TRBJ1-1|few
ASSRDRVRAEAF
>TRBV5-6|TRBJ1-1|.
ASSFLGTEAF
>TRBV4-1|TRBJ1-2|few
ASSPAVPGGVGEGGYT
>TRBV6-1|TRBJ2-7|.
ASSEGLSRSSYEQY
>TRBV11-2|TRBJ1-4|once
ASSLDPTGGSLNEKLF
>TRBV7-8|TRBJ2-7|.
ASSPRHLLGLSGGEQY
>TRBV4-3|TRBJ2-7|few
ASSPRGAAYEQY
>TRBV19|TRBJ2-5|few
ASSMSGQETQY
>TRBV5-5|TRBJ2-7|.
ASSLVGQGPYEQY
>TRBV28|TRBJ2-7|.
ASSLGTYEQY
>TRBV19|TRBJ1-5|.
ATTGGLVNQPQH
>TRBV27|TRBJ1-1|.
ASSFDPRVGTEAF
>TRBV19|TRBJ2-4|few
ASSKTGLKGDIQY
>TRBV7-8|TRBJ1-2|.
ASSAAGANYGYT
>TRBV4-1|TRBJ1-4|.
ASSEGFPLRATNEKLF
>TRBV5-6|TRBJ2-1|.
ASGYSASEQF
>TRBV6-4|TRBJ2-1|.
ASSDSTSGRQF
>TRBV19|TRBJ2-5|.
ASSIESGTGWGETQY
>TRBV27|TRBJ1-2|once
ASSPWDRGNYGYT
>TRBV9|TRBJ1-2|.
ASSARQAHGYT
>TRBV14|TRBJ1-1|.
ASSQFGQENTEAF
>TRBV6-5|TRBJ1-2|few
ASSLQGRGYT
>TRBV27|TRBJ2-3|.
ASSLFTSGDTDTQY
>TRBV5-1|TRBJ2-3|.
ASSQAATQY
>TRBV4-3|TRBJ2-3|few
ASSQVTGGGGWTDTQY
>TRBV28|TRBJ2-7|once
ASSLREYEQY
>TRBV7-2|TRBJ2-7|.
ASSLSPGSSYEQY
>TRBV2|TRBJ2-1|.
ASTEGLAVHNEQF